This T cell receptor (beta chain) was recovered during a study of CD8 T cells in ankylosing spondylitis. V was cut by 2 bases and J by 0 bases, with 15 bases left in between. Germline V gene data show CDR1 as SGHKS and CDR2 as YYEKEE (reference sequence). The CDR3 consists of 17 residues. Making use of molecular barcodes, quantitative 5'-RACE generated TCR beta libraries. One entry per CDR3 protein results from TCRdb running MiXCR on the 5' RACE reads. The profile shows about 260,000 distinct CDR3 sequences, about 24% of them singletons. This clonotype was observed a handful of times. The chain is built from TRBV5-5 and TRBJ2-1; D is possibly TRBD1 (6 bases). The sequencing input was blood, either unsorted or a sorted T cell fraction (not recorded which). This receptor was taken from a male donor with ankylosing spondylitis or in good health (not recorded which). The CDR3 DNA follows: TGTGCCAGCAGCTTTGATGGGGGCCTTAGCTCCTACAATGAGCAGTTCTTC. It specifies CASSFDGGLSSYNEQFF.